This entry concerns a single TCR beta chain. Per germline, CDR1 ENHRY and CDR2 SYGVKD. Germline trimming cut 0 bases from V and 3 bases from J; bases unmatched to any gene: 7. The CDR3 runs 18 residues. The data are from a study of blood T cell repertoires in COVID-19. Study details: COVID-19 samples collected from the United States, Italy and Spain covered acute and convalescent phases. The cDNA or gDNA used as material had been derived from T cells, B-cell-depleted T cells, or PBMCs.

Per the authors' pipeline: Researchers report that nucleated cell counts were estimated from reference gene primer amplification. The method was immunoSEQ multiplex PCR; TCRdb's version includes in-frame clones alone and lacks a portion of them. The V and J calls and clone size were taken over from that table, and D and trimming were inferred from the DNA. The table shows a few hundred thousand clones, with 80% to 90% occurring only once. The chain links TRBV10-3 to TRBJ2-1; 11 bases are shared with TRBD2. Sequenced sample: peripheral blood. The origin of this receptor is a man in his sixties with acute or convalescent COVID-19. The CDR3 region is CAISESNPGLAVYNEQFF. The CDR3 nucleotides are TGTGCCATCAGTGAGTCGAATCCGGGACTAGCGGTCTACAATGAGCAGTTCTTC.